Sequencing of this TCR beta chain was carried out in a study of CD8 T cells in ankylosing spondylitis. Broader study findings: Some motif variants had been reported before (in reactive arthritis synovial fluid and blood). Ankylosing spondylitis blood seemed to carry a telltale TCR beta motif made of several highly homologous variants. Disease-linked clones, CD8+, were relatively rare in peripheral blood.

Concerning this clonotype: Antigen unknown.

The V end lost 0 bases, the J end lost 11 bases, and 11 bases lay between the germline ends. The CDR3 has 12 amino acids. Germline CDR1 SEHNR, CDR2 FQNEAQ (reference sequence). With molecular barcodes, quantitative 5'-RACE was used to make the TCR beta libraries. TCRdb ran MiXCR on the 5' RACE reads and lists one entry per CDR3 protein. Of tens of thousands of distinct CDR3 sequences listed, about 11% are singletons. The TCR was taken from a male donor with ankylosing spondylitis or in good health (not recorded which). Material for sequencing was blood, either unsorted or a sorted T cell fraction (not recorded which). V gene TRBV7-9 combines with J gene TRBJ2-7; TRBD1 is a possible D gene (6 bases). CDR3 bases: TGTGCCAGCAGCTTAGCGGAACAGGGAAAGTACTTC. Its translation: CASSLAEQGKYF.